These T cell receptor beta chains were read from a single sample in a study of blood T cell repertoires in COVID-19. The protocol was immunoSEQ multiplex PCR, while the TCRdb copy is restricted to in-frame clones and leaves out a portion. The table includes under 110,000 clones, roughly nine tenths detected once. Material: peripheral blood. These receptors were collected from a man aged 45 to 65 with acute or convalescent COVID-19. CDR3s include the opening cysteine and the closing phenylalanine or tryptophan. A D gene is named only where the DNA matches it firmly. Size values are once, few and many counts, or a class for expanded clones, and some rows have none.

>-|TRBJ2-7|TRBV15|-
CATSRVTHYEQYF
TGTGCCACCAGCAGAGTTACACACTACGAGCAGTACTTC
>-|TRBJ1-5|TRBV6-5|-
CASNGEGNQPQHF
TGTGCCAGCAACGGGGAAGGCAATCAGCCCCAGCATTTT
>-|TRBJ1-5|TRBV3-1/TRBV3-2|-
CASSQGSVSQPQHF
TGTGCCAGCAGCCAAGGTTCAGTTTCACAGCCCCAGCATTTT
>-|TRBJ1-1|TRBV28|-
CASGGAFF
TGTGCCAGCGGGGGGGCTTTCTTT
>-|TRBJ2-5|TRBV6-6|once
CASSYFSGFRETQYF
TGTGCCAGCAGTTACTTTTCCGGGTTTAGGGAGACCCAGTACTTC
>-|TRBJ1-5|TRBV19|-
CASSMTGNQPQHF
TGTGCCAGTAGTATGACAGGTAATCAGCCCCAGCATTTT
>-|TRBJ2-5|TRBV20-1|-
CSASLPGPQETQYF
TGCAGTGCTAGTCTTCCTGGGCCACAAGAGACCCAGTACTTC
>-|TRBJ1-1|TRBV9|-
CASSLRGETMNTEAFF
TGTGCCAGCAGCTTGCGGGGGGAGACCATGAACACTGAAGCTTTCTTT
>-|TRBJ1-1|TRBV4-3|-
CASRDSYSMNTEAFF
TGCGCCAGCCGAGACAGCTATTCCATGAACACTGAAGCTTTCTTT
>TRBD1|TRBJ2-2|TRBV4-2|-
CASSQETGHLPGELFF
TGTGCCAGCAGCCAAGAGACAGGGCACTTACCCGGGGAGCTGTTTTTT
>-|TRBJ2-5|TRBV5-6|-
CASIQRGQETQYF
TGTGCCAGCATCCAACGTGGGCAGGAGACCCAGTACTTC
>-|TRBJ1-6|TRBV5-1|-
CASSLGDRNSPLHF
TGCGCCAGCAGCTTAGGAGACAGGAATTCACCCCTCCACTTT
>TRBD1|TRBJ1-2|TRBV10-3|-
CAISGDRGPGYTF
TGTGCCATCAGTGGGGACAGGGGCCCTGGCTACACCTTC
>-|TRBJ2-3|TRBV24-1|-
CATQPAAGHLSPDTQYF
TGTGCCACCCAACCCGCCGCAGGGCATTTGTCCCCAGATACGCAGTATTTT
>-|TRBJ2-3|TRBV9|once
CASSGSVEDTQYF
TGTGCCAGCAGCGGTAGCGTGGAAGATACGCAGTATTTT
>-|TRBJ1-3|TRBV5-1|-
CASSLTTATGNTIYF
TGCGCCAGCAGCTTGACGACAGCGACTGGAAACACCATATATTTT
>-|TRBJ1-5|TRBV6-5|few
CASRSYRDNNQPQHF
TGTGCCAGCAGAAGTTACCGGGACAATAATCAGCCCCAGCATTTT
>-|TRBJ2-6|TRBV19|-
CASSSAAGQIFNVLTF
TGTGCCAGTAGTAGCGCCGCGGGACAGATTTTCAACGTCCTGACTTTC
>-|TRBJ1-5|TRBV6-2/TRBV6-3|-
CASSQVGASNQPQHF
TGTGCCAGCAGTCAGGTGGGTGCTAGCAATCAGCCCCAGCATTTT
>-|TRBJ2-6|TRBV7-8|-
CASSLTTGPFSGANVLTF
TGTGCCAGCAGCTTAACCACAGGGCCTTTCTCTGGGGCCAACGTCCTGACTTTC
>TRBD1|TRBJ1-5|TRBV10-3|-
CAIREDRENNQPQHF
TGTGCCATCAGGGAGGACAGGGAGAACAATCAGCCCCAGCATTTT
>TRBD1|TRBJ1-2|TRBV30|once
CAWRPQGAGGYTF
TGTGCCTGGAGACCTCAGGGGGCTGGTGGCTACACCTTC
>TRBD1|TRBJ1-4|TRBV7-7|-
CASSYQQGPNEKLFF
TGTGCCAGCAGCTACCAACAGGGGCCAAATGAAAAACTGTTTTTT
>TRBD2|TRBJ2-5|TRBV7-9|-
CASRSGGKETQYF
TGTGCCAGCAGGAGCGGGGGCAAAGAGACCCAGTACTTC